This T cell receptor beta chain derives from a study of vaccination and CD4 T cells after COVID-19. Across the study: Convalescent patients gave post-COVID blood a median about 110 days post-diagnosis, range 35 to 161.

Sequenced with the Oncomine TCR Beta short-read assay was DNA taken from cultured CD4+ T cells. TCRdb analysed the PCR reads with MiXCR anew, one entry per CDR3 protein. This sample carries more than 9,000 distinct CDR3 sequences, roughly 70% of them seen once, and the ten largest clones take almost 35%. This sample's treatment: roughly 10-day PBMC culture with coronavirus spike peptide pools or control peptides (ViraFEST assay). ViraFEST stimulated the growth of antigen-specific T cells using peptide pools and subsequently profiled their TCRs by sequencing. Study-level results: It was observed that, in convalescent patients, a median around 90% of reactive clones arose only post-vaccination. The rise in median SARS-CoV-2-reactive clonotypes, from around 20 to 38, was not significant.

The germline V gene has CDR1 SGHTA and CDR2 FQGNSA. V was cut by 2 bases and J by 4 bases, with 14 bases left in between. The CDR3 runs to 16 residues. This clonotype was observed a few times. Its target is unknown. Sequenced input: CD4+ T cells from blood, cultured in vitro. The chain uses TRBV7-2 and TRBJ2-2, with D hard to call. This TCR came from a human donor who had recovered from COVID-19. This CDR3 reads CASSLIGQVITGELFF. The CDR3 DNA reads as TGTGCCAGCAGCTTAATCGGGCAGGTGATCACCGGGGAGCTGTTTTTT.